The 12 T cell receptor beta chains below were found in one sample sequenced in a study of blood T cell repertoires in COVID-19. Clones were sequenced by immunoSEQ multiplex PCR, and TCRdb holds only the in-frame ones, with some missing. The table shows 200,000 or so clones, with 75% to 90% occurring only once. Sequencing used PBMCs or T cells enriched from blood (not recorded which). Receptor source: a woman between 35 and 50 years old with acute COVID-19.

The chain links TRBV4-2 to TRBJ2-3; 11 bases map to TRBD2. The CDR3 length is 13 residues. Germline CDR1 is LGHNA and CDR2 is YNFKEQ. Losses at the gene ends were 1 base for V and 11 bases for J; bases not matched to a gene: 2. CDR3 residues: CASSQGLAGGQYF. CDR3 nucleotides: TGTGCCAGCAGCCAAGGGCTAGCGGGGGGGCAGTATTTT.

CDR3 bases: TGTGCCAGCAGAGGGGAAGTGGGTAATTCACCCCTCCACTTT. This sequence encodes CASRGEVGNSPLHF. The gene calls are TRBV28 and TRBJ1-6, with TRBD1 as a possible D gene (5 bases). Deletions cut 6 bases from V and 6 bases from J, with 12 bases between. The V gene's germline CDR1 is MDHEN and CDR2 SYDVKM. CDR3 size: 14 residues.

The chain employs TRBV5-1 and TRBJ2-2; no reliable D call. In germline, CDR1 is SGHRS, CDR2 YFSETQ. The V end lost 0 bases, the J end lost 5 bases, and 5 bases lay between the germline ends. This CDR3 comprises 13 residues. Here the CDR3 reads CASSLDRTGELFF. CDR3 DNA: TGCGCCAGCAGCTTGGACAGAACCGGGGAGCTGTTTTTT.

This chain connects TRBV19 to TRBJ2-6; D is perhaps TRBD1 (6 bases). The CDR3 runs 17 residues. V lost 8 bases, J lost 0 bases, and 17 bases lay in between. Germline V gene data show CDR1 as LNHDA and CDR2 as SQIVND (reference sequence). CDR3 bases: TGTGCCAGTGCCGTACAGGGAGCCCGCTCTGGGGCCAACGTCCTGACTTTC. Translation gives CASAVQGARSGANVLTF.

Here the CDR3 reads CAWSEGSFSNQPQHF. As DNA, the CDR3 is TGTGCCTGGAGTGAAGGGAGCTTTAGCAATCAGCCCCAGCATTTT. The V gene is TRBV30, the J gene TRBJ1-5, with D unclear. Trimming pared 1 base from V and 0 bases from J, leaving 10 bases between. CDR3 size: 15 residues. Germline V CDR1 and CDR2: GTSNPN, SVGIG (reference sequence).

V is TRBV3-1 (or the pseudogene TRBV3-2) and J is TRBJ1-2; 11 nucleotides align to TRBD1. Germline CDR1 reads LGHDT; CDR2 reads YNNKEL (reference sequence). This CDR3 has 14 residues. The V segment lost 4 bases and the J segment 7 bases; nucleotides outside the gene matches: 5. The CDR3 bases are TGTGCCAGCAGCCTCCTGGGACAGGGGGGTGGCTACACCTTC. Protein: CASSLLGQGGGYTF.

The V call is TRBV6-4, the J call TRBJ1-2, with D perhaps TRBD1 (6 bases). CDR3 length: 14 amino acids. Germline CDR1 MRHNA, CDR2 SNTAGT. Trimming removed 6 bases from V and 8 bases from J, with 19 bases in between. CDR3: CASSRTVAEGGYTF. CDR3 nucleotide sequence: TGTGCCAGCAGCCGGACAGTAGCCGAGGGGGGCTACACCTTC.

This chain joins TRBV5-4 and TRBJ2-1, with 9 bases aligning to TRBD2. J lost 3 bases, V lost 3 bases, and 4 bases had no gene match. CDR1 is SGHNT, CDR2 YYREEE, per germline (reference sequence). The CDR3 totals 15 residues. CDR3 DNA sequence: TGTGCCAGCAGCTCACTAGCGGGTAACTACAATGAGCAGTTCTTC. Translated, it gives CASSSLAGNYNEQFF.

The chain links TRBV19 to TRBJ1-2, with D perhaps matching TRBD1 (6 bases). The CDR3 has 16 residues. Looked up from germline, CDR1 is LNHDA and CDR2 is SQIVND (reference sequence). Trimming stripped 4 bases from V and 2 bases from J, with 17 bases between. The CDR3 reads CASSRAAGAMNYGYTF. The CDR3 DNA reads TGTGCCAGTAGTAGGGCGGCGGGGGCCATGAACTATGGCTACACCTTC.

This clone was detected only a few times. CDR3 bases: TGCGCCAGCAGCCAAAACGCGGGGCAGGTTAGGAACACCGGGGAGCTGTTTTTT. This translates into CASSQNAGQVRNTGELFF. J is TRBJ2-2 and V is TRBV4-1; weak D call: TRBD2 (6 bases). The CDR3 spans 18 residues. The V and J ends lost 2 bases and 1 base respectively, with 17 bases between them. Looked up from germline, CDR1 is MGHRA and CDR2 is YSYEKL.

This sequence joins TRBV5-4 and TRBJ2-1; TRBD2 aligns across 10 bases. Germline V gives CDR1 SGHNT, CDR2 YYREEE (reference sequence). The CDR3 is 16 residues long. Trimming cost V 0 bases and J 7 bases; bases outside gene matches: 7. The DNA for the CDR3 is TGTGCCAGCAGCTTGGAGTTAGCGGGGGGTCGGAATGAGCAGTTCTTC. Its protein is CASSLELAGGRNEQFF. The complete variable domain, with remaining parts taken from reference TRBV5-4 and TRBJ2-1, reads ETGVTQSPTHLIKTRGQQVTLRCSSQSGHNTVSWYQQALGQGPQFIFQYYREEENGRGNFPPRFSGLQFPNYSSELNVNALELDDSALYLCASSLELAGGRNEQFFGPGTRLTVL.

This sequence joins TRBV7-8 and TRBJ2-3; 9 positions match TRBD2. This CDR3 region has 17 residues. CDR1 is SGHVS and CDR2 is FQNEAQ in the germline V gene. V dropped 5 bases and J dropped 2; count of bases not matched to a gene: 11. The CDR3 coding sequence is TGTGCCAGCAGCCCAAACCGGCTAGCGGGGAACACAGATACGCAGTATTTT. Residues: CASSPNRLAGNTDTQYF. The full variable domain, completed using reference TRBV7-8 and TRBJ2-3, is GAGVSQSPRYKVAKRGQDVALRCDPISGHVSLFWYQQALGQGPEFLTYFQNEAQLDKSGLPSDRFFAERPEGSVSTLKIQRTQQEDSAVYLCASSPNRLAGNTDTQYFGPGTRLTVL.